The text below deals with one T cell receptor (beta chain). Trimming left V 1 base short and J 3 bases short, with 6 bases between. The CDR3 covers 13 residues. Germline V gives CDR1 SGHAT, CDR2 FQDESV (reference sequence). This sample is drawn from a study of blood T cell repertoires in COVID-19. Method: immunoSEQ multiplex PCR; TCRdb's copy keeps in-frame clones and lacks some. The sample has approximately 250,000 clones; 86% are singletons. The sample taken for sequencing was peripheral blood. V and J are TRBV11-1 and TRBJ2-5; D is possibly TRBD2 (5 bases). The clonotype comes from a man aged 18 to 35 with active or convalescent COVID-19. For the CDR3, the DNA is TGTGCCAGCAGCTTAGGGCGGGAAGAGACCCAGTACTTC. Translated: CASSLGREETQYF.